The next 19 T cell receptor beta chains were all read from a single sample in a study of T cell responses to AZD1222 COVID-19 vaccine. Method: immunoSEQ multiplex PCR; TCRdb's copy keeps in-frame clones and lacks some. Found here are some 120,000 clones, approximately 89% of them singletons; the top ten hold about 6%. Source: peripheral blood, taken on day 0 of AZD1222 vaccination. The receptors come from an adult in good health.

The chain couples TRBV5-1 to TRBJ2-5; TRBD1 might be the D (6 bases). The V end was cut by 4 bases, the J end by 4 bases, with 11 bases between. The germline CDR1 and CDR2 sequences are SGHRS and YFSETQ. The CDR3 runs to 13 residues. The CDR3 loop reads CASSGDTSETQYF. CDR3 nucleotides: TGCGCCAGCAGCGGGGACACTTCAGAGACCCAGTACTTC.

CDR3 sequence reads: CASSSSATLHF. The CDR3 DNA follows: TGTGCCAGCAGTTCCTCCGCGACCCTCCACTTT. The rearrangement links TRBV6-2 or TRBV6-3 to TRBJ1-6; D call uncertain. V gave up 4 bases and J gave up 14 bases, with 9 bases separating them. The CDR3 consists of 11 residues. Germline loops: CDR1 MNHEY, CDR2 SVGEGT.

The V and J genes are TRBV11-1 and TRBJ1-4; no definite D call. Per germline, CDR1 SGHAT and CDR2 FQDESV (reference sequence). This CDR3 spans 12 amino acids. The V end was cut by 5 bases, the J end by 6 bases, with 7 bases between. This CDR3 reads CASSGQDEKLFF. CDR3 nucleotide sequence: TGTGCCAGCAGCGGCCAGGATGAAAAACTGTTTTTT.

V usage is TRBV10-1 and J usage is TRBJ1-2; 8 bases match TRBD1. This CDR3 region has 14 residues. The germline gives CDR1 WNHNN, CDR2 SYGVQD (reference sequence). Germline trimming cut 6 bases from V and 2 bases from J; bases unmatched to any gene: 5. The CDR3 reads CASSDGQGNYGYTF. Written as DNA, the CDR3 is TGCGCCAGCAGCGATGGACAGGGCAACTATGGCTACACCTTC.

The rearrangement uses TRBV2 and TRBJ2-5; the D gene is possibly TRBD1 (5 bases). The CDR3 has 12 amino acids. Trimming shortened V by 6 bases and J by 3 bases, and 8 bases separated the two germline ends. CDR1 and CDR2 from the germline V gene are SNHLY and FYNNEI. Here the CDR3 reads CASRDNEETQYF. The CDR3 nucleotides are TGTGCCAGCAGGGACAATGAAGAGACCCAGTACTTC.

The chain links TRBV11-3 to TRBJ1-1; the D is unclear. V was trimmed by 0 bases and J by 10 bases, leaving 9 bases between them. The CDR3 covers 12 residues. Per the germline V gene, CDR1 is SGHNT and CDR2 is YENEEA. This chain's CDR3 is CASSLETEGAFF. DNA for the CDR3: TGTGCCAGCAGCTTAGAAACAGAGGGAGCTTTCTTT. The whole variable domain, remainder taken from reference TRBV11-3 and TRBJ1-1, is EAGVVQSPRYKIIEKKQPVAFWCNPISGHNTLYWYLQNLGQGPELLIRYENEEAVDDSQLPKDRFSAERLKGVDSTLKIQPAELGDSAVYLCASSLETEGAFFGQGTRLTVV.

The V gene is TRBV6-5, the J gene TRBJ1-6; 9 bases agree with TRBD1. The germline gives CDR1 MNHEY, CDR2 SVGAGI. CDR3 length: 15 residues. J was trimmed by 7 bases and V by 6 bases; bases with no gene match: 7. The CDR3 spells CASRRDRVENSPLHF. The CDR3 bases are TGTGCCAGCAGACGGGACAGGGTAGAGAATTCACCCCTCCACTTT.

A few counts support this clone. J is TRBJ1-5 and V is TRBV7-9; tentative D call: TRBD1 (5 bases). From germline, CDR1 is SEHNR and CDR2 FQNEAQ (reference sequence). The CDR3 has 15 amino acids. Between the trimmed V and J ends, which lost 5 bases and 5 bases, there was a span of 16 bases. CDR3 sequence (DNA): TGTGCCAGCAGCGAACGGGGGTCCCCGGATCAGCCCCAGCATTTT. Encoded protein: CASSERGSPDQPQHF.

The chain has TRBV4-1 and TRBJ2-1, with a tentative D call TRBD2 (6 bases). The CDR3 consists of 15 residues. CDR1 and CDR2 (germline): MGHRA, YSYEKL. Trimming shortened V by 3 bases and J by 6 bases, and 15 bases separated the two germline ends. In DNA, the CDR3 is TGCGCCAGCAGCCACGGTACCCCGGAGGGCAATGAGCAGTTCTTC. Protein sequence: CASSHGTPEGNEQFF.

The chain's CDR3 is CASSYEPGAHNSPLHF. The CDR3 coding sequence is TGTGCCAGCAGTTACGAGCCGGGAGCTCATAATTCACCCCTCCACTTT. V and J are TRBV6-6 and TRBJ1-6; D call uncertain. Looked up from germline, CDR1 is MNHNY and CDR2 is SVGAGI (reference sequence). V was clipped by 2 bases and J by 5 bases, with 13 bases between them. This CDR3 has 16 residues.

This clone appeared a single time. The junction and the germline gene differ at one end; a read error may be behind it. The chain recombines TRBV5-4 with TRBJ2-2; a possible D gene is TRBD2 (7 bases). This CDR3 spans 17 amino acids. Germline CDR1 reads SGHNT; CDR2 reads YYREEE (reference sequence). In DNA form, the CDR3 reads TGTGCCCGCAGCTTGGGGGGGGCAAGGGCGGACGGCGGGGAGCTGTTTTTT. This translates into CARSLGGARADGGELFF.

DNA of the CDR3: TGTGCCAGCAGCTTGCGGGACAGGGGGCTGAGGAACACTGAAGCTTTCTTT. This translates into CASSLRDRGLRNTEAFF. The chain couples TRBV13 to TRBJ1-1, with 12 nucleotides matching TRBD1. Germline CDR1 is PRHDT and CDR2 is FYEKMQ (reference sequence). The trim removed 3 bases at V and 1 base at J, leaving 6 bases unmatched. This CDR3 is 17 amino acids long.

This CDR3 reads CASSEYSGRRADTQYF. Here the CDR3 DNA reads TGTGCCAGCAGCGAATATAGCGGGAGGCGGGCAGATACGCAGTATTTT. The chain is built from TRBV11-2 and TRBJ2-3, with 10 bases matching TRBD2. The trim removed 5 bases at V and 4 bases at J, leaving 9 bases unmatched. The germline CDR1 and CDR2 sequences are SGHAT and FQNNGV. This CDR3 is 16 amino acids long.

The chain combines TRBV6-2 or TRBV6-3 with TRBJ1-5, with TRBD1 matching 9 bases. Germline V gene lookup returns CDR1 MNHEY and CDR2 SVGEGT. This CDR3 is 18 amino acids long. Trimming at V came to 4 bases and at J to 1 base, leaving 11 bases not matched to a gene. CDR3 residues: CASSSQQGAGYSNQPQHF. The CDR3 DNA follows: TGTGCCAGCAGTTCCCAACAGGGGGCAGGATACAGCAATCAGCCCCAGCATTTT.

As regards this clone: The junction does not match germline at one end; this may be a read error. The chain is built from TRBV5-1 and TRBJ1-1, with D unclear. The CDR3 length is 12 residues. In germline, CDR1 is SGHRS, CDR2 YFSETQ. The CDR3 protein is CASSLEGEKNLF. CDR3 nucleotides: TGCGCCAGCAGCTTGGAGGGCGAGAAGAACCTCTTT. The full variable domain, in which reference TRBV5-1 and TRBJ1-1 provide the parts outside the CDR3, is KAGVTQTPRYLIKTRGQQVTLSCSPISGHRSVSWYQQTPGQGLQFLFEYFSETQRNKGNFPGRFSGRQFSNSRSEMNVSTLELGDSALYLCASSLEGEKNLFGQGTRLTVV.

This clone was seen once. In DNA, the CDR3 is TGCGCCAGCAGCGACACACTTACTCCTACAGATACGCAGTATTTT. Translating gives CASSDTLTPTDTQYF. V gene TRBV5-1 combines with J gene TRBJ2-3; D gene uncertain. This CDR3 contains 15 residues. Germline V gene data show CDR1 as SGHRS and CDR2 as YFSETQ. Trimming shortened V by 4 bases and J by 3 bases, and 15 bases separated the two germline ends.

This chain links TRBV10-3 with TRBJ1-2; 10 bases line up with TRBD1. Trimming took 5 bases from V and 8 from J; bases not matched to a gene: 11. The CDR3 extends over 15 amino acids. Germline loops: CDR1 ENHRY, CDR2 SYGVKD. The CDR3 region is CAISRQGADKEGYTF. The CDR3, as DNA: TGTGCCATCAGTCGACAGGGGGCGGACAAAGAAGGCTACACCTTC.

The chain links TRBV6-4 to TRBJ1-2; 8 nucleotides agree with TRBD1. Losses at the gene ends were 6 bases for V and 7 bases for J; bases not matched to a gene: 13. CDR1 is MRHNA and CDR2 is SNTAGT in the germline V gene. The CDR3 sequence is 15 residues long. The CDR3 sequence is CASSQYRQGSGGYTF. Here the CDR3 DNA reads TGTGCCAGCAGCCAATATAGACAGGGGAGCGGTGGCTACACCTTC.

This sequence joins TRBV19 and TRBJ2-7, with a possible D match to TRBD1 (5 bases). Germline values: CDR1 LNHDA, CDR2 SQIVND (reference sequence). This CDR3 contains 14 residues. Trimming cost V 3 bases and J 0 bases, with 9 bases left between them. This chain's CDR3 is CASSIADSSYEQYF. CDR3 DNA: TGTGCCAGTAGTATCGCTGACAGCTCCTACGAGCAGTACTTC.